One sample yielded the 2 T cell receptor beta chains listed below, sequenced in a study of early T cells in non-severe SARS-CoV-2 infection (dated by TCRdb to the early 2020s). The library was obtained by 5' RACE. Data came from a NextSeq 500. In TCRdb, the public reads were trimmed at Q25 with fastp and aligned with MiXCR, with productive beta chains retained. CDR3 protein duplicates are merged, each entry listing the most common genes and DNA. Present in this sample are roughly 88,000 distinct CDR3 sequences, roughly 15% of which were seen just once. The leading ten clones occupy 5% to 7% of the sample. Sample: whole blood. All receptors come from an adult who was a healthcare worker with PCR-confirmed SARS-CoV-2 infection or an uninfected control (not recorded which).

This clonotype was observed a single time. This clone may be a read error of a much larger clone one base away. This rearrangement joins TRBV24-1 to TRBJ2-3; perhaps TRBD1 as D (6 bases). V dropped 1 base and J dropped 4 bases, with 14 bases sitting between them. The CDR3 has 16 amino acids. Germline CDR1 is KGHDR and CDR2 is SFDVKD. CDR3 DNA sequence: TGTGCCACCAGTGATTTCCGGGACACAAACTCAGATACGCAGTATTTT. Translated, it gives CATSDFRDTNSDTQYF.

V usage is TRBV5-4 and J usage is TRBJ2-3; 7 bases are a match to TRBD1. This CDR3 is 13 amino acids long. V gave up 6 bases and J gave up 4 bases; unmatched junction bases: 5. Germline CDR1 reads SGHNT; CDR2 reads YYREEE (reference sequence). This chain's CDR3 is CASTDRDSDTQYF. The CDR3 DNA reads TGTGCCAGCACTGACAGGGATTCAGATACGCAGTATTTT.